This TCR beta chain came from a study of cytomegalovirus exposure and HLA in healthy donors. Primers: 60 Vbeta forward and 13 Jbeta reverse. TCRdb keeps only in-frame clones here, not all; method: immunoSEQ multiplex PCR. This table holds 40,000 to 60,000 clones. Points from the study as a whole: Other equally common chains were less clonally expanded than HLA-associated TCR beta chains, a later analysis showed. A later analysis revealed that TCR association rates differed between HLA loci, peaking at DRB1 and bottoming out at HLA-C. The investigators catalogued some 160 TCR beta chains as cytomegalovirus-associated.

In the case of this clone: The antigen remains unidentified.

The origin of this receptor is a male donor in good health and CMV-seropositive. Sequenced input: PBMCs.

The CDR3 sequence is CASTRGRTSGNQPQHF. The CDR3 DNA reads as TGTGCCAGCACCAGAGGGAGAACGTCTGGCAATCAGCCCCAGCATTTT. The chain employs TRBV21-1 and TRBJ1-5. TRBV21-1 is an annotated pseudogene. The CDR3 loop spans 16 amino acids.